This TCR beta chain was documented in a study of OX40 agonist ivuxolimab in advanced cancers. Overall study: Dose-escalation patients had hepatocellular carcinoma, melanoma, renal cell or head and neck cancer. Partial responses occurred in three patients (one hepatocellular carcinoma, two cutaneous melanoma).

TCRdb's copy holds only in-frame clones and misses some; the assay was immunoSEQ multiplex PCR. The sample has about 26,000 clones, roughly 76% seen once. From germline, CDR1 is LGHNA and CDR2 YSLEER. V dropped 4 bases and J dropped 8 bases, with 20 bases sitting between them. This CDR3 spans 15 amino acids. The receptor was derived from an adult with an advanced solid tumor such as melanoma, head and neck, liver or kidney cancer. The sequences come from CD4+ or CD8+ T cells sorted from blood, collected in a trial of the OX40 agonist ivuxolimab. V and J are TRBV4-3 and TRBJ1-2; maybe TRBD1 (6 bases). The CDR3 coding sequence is TGCGCCAGCAGCCCCTCCGGGACATCTCACATGGGCTACACCTTC. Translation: CASSPSGTSHMGYTF.